Shown below are 20 T cell receptor beta chains from a single sample sequenced in a study of cytomegalovirus exposure and HLA in healthy donors. Data came from immunoSEQ multiplex PCR; TCRdb stores just in-frame clones and leaves some out. The table records about 150,000 clones, around 89% of them present only once. The sequenced material came from PBMCs. All receptors come from a woman between 25 and 40 years old in good health and CMV-seropositive.

V gene TRBV28 combines with J gene TRBJ1-1; a possible D gene is TRBD1 (5 bases). V dropped 4 bases and J dropped 0 bases, with 9 bases sitting between them. CDR3 length equals 14 residues. Per the germline V gene, CDR1 is MDHEN and CDR2 is SYDVKM. The CDR3, as DNA: TGTGCCAGCAGTTCCGGGGGGTTGAACACTGAAGCTTTCTTT. It is translated as CASSSGGLNTEAFF.

The DNA of the CDR3 is TGCGCCAGCAGCTTGTTTACGAGCGGAGCGACATCCTACGAGCAGTACTTC. It is translated as CASSLFTSGATSYEQYF. The rearrangement joins TRBV5-1 to TRBJ2-7, with D possibly TRBD2 on 5 matching bases. The V gene lost 1 base and the J gene lost 1 base, with 18 bases spanning the gap. Germline lookup yields CDR1 SGHRS and CDR2 YFSETQ. The length of the CDR3 is 17 residues.

The rearrangement uses TRBV19 and TRBJ1-1; D call uncertain. The V gene lost 3 bases and the J gene lost 1 base, with 3 bases spanning the gap. The CDR3 is 12 residues long. Germline lookup yields CDR1 LNHDA and CDR2 SQIVND (reference sequence). The DNA of the CDR3 is TGTGCCAGTAGTATTCAGAACACTGAAGCTTTCTTT. Protein sequence: CASSIQNTEAFF.

This clone is a singleton in its sample. The chain recombines TRBV29-1 with TRBJ1-5; tentatively, D is TRBD1 (6 bases). Germline loops: CDR1 SQVTM, CDR2 ANQGSEA. This CDR3 is 12 amino acids long. The CDR3 is CSGQFRNQPQHF. Written as DNA, the CDR3 is TGCAGTGGACAGTTTCGCAATCAGCCCCAGCATTTT.

The chain combines TRBV2 with TRBJ1-1; the match to TRBD1 covers 10 bases. Losses at the gene ends were 2 bases for V and 11 bases for J; bases not matched to a gene: 5. The CDR3 spans 13 residues. CDR1 is SNHLY, CDR2 FYNNEI, per germline. In DNA, the CDR3 is TGTGCCAGCAGTGAAAGGGGGACAGGGGAGGCTTTCTTT. Translation: CASSERGTGEAFF.

J is TRBJ1-1 and V is TRBV7-2; a weak D match, TRBD1 (5 bases). This CDR3 has 14 residues. Between the trimmed V and J ends, which lost 1 base and 5 bases, there was a span of 11 bases. The germline CDR1 and CDR2 sequences are SGHTA and FQGNSA. The CDR3 here is CASSLDGRATEAFF. CDR3 sequence (DNA): TGTGCCAGCAGCTTAGACGGCAGGGCAACTGAAGCTTTCTTT.

The rearrangement uses TRBV6-1 and TRBJ2-7, with 7 bases fitting TRBD1. Germline V gene lookup returns CDR1 MNHNS and CDR2 SASEGT. The CDR3 runs to 15 residues. V shed 10 bases and J 0 bases; nucleotides not matched to a gene: 12. CDR3 DNA sequence: TGTGCCACCGAAGGGGGCTCAGGGACCTCCTACGAGCAGTACTTC. Translation gives CATEGGSGTSYEQYF.

The V gene is TRBV27, the J gene TRBJ2-7; TRBD2 matches 12 bases. This CDR3 is 16 amino acids long. V dropped 4 bases and J dropped 3; count of bases not matched to a gene: 7. Germline CDR1 and CDR2: MNHEY and SMNVEV (reference sequence). The CDR3 protein is CASSSLAGGHYYEQYF. Written as DNA, the CDR3 is TGTGCCAGCAGTTCACTAGCGGGAGGCCATTACTACGAGCAGTACTTC.

This clone was seen only once. V usage is TRBV7-8 and J usage is TRBJ2-1; the match to TRBD2 covers 8 bases. This CDR3 is built from 17 residues. The V gene's germline CDR1 is SGHVS and CDR2 FQNEAQ. Germline trimming cut 1 base from V and 8 bases from J; bases unmatched to any gene: 13. The CDR3 bases are TGTGCCAGCAGCTTAGGAATTTTCGGGACTAGGGGCCATGAGCAGTTCTTC. Protein: CASSLGIFGTRGHEQFF.

The chain employs TRBV25-1 and TRBJ2-2, with D perhaps TRBD1 (6 bases). The germline V gene encodes CDR1 MGHDK and CDR2 SYGVNS. V lost 3 bases, J lost 6 bases, and 14 bases lay in between. The CDR3 loop spans 15 amino acids. In DNA, the CDR3 is TGTGCCAGCAGTGATTCACAGGGTTTCGCCGGGGAGCTGTTTTTT. Protein product: CASSDSQGFAGELFF.

To note about this clone: Other nucleotide sequences in the sample specify the same CDR3. This rearrangement joins TRBV29-1 to TRBJ2-1, with D tentatively TRBD1 (5 bases). Trimming removed 5 bases from V and 6 bases from J, with 26 bases in between. CDR1 and CDR2 (germline): SQVTM, ANQGSEA. The CDR3 extends over 17 amino acids. The CDR3 coding sequence is TGCAGCGTTTGCTGTTGTAGGGGATTCTGTGCCTTCAATGAGCAGTTCTTC. Protein product: CSVCCCRGFCAFNEQFF.

The table lists this clone with a count of one. This chain links TRBV13 with TRBJ1-2; 7 positions match TRBD1. CDR1 is PRHDT, CDR2 FYEKMQ, per germline (reference sequence). The CDR3 spans 16 residues. Trimming cost V 5 bases and J 5 bases; bases outside gene matches: 14. CDR3 sequence (DNA): TGTGCCAGCAGCCGGACAGGAGGCTTCGTGGGGTATGGCTACACCTTC. Translated, it gives CASSRTGGFVGYGYTF.

The rearrangement uses TRBV2 and TRBJ2-2; D is uncertain. Germline V gene sequence: CDR1 SNHLY, CDR2 FYNNEI. This CDR3 has 16 residues. Trimming removed 4 bases at V and 2 bases at J, with 14 bases between. The chain's CDR3 is CASSGAYNPNTGELFF. DNA for the CDR3: TGTGCCAGCAGTGGGGCTTATAACCCAAACACCGGGGAGCTGTTTTTT.

The V gene is TRBV6-6, the J gene TRBJ2-7, with 9 bases matching TRBD1. The CDR3 is 12 residues long. The V gene end was trimmed by 10 bases and the J gene end by 1 base; junction bases not matched to a gene: 2. The germline V gene has CDR1 MNHNY and CDR2 SVGAGI (reference sequence). The CDR3 here is CAIGTGSYEQYF. The CDR3 DNA reads TGTGCCATAGGGACAGGGTCCTACGAGCAGTACTTC.

This clone was recorded once. V and J are TRBV5-4 and TRBJ2-7; tentative D call: TRBD2 (5 bases). Trimming removed 2 bases at V and 4 bases at J, with 19 bases between. The CDR3 contains 16 residues. Germline V lookup: CDR1 SGHNT, CDR2 YYREEE (reference sequence). The CDR3 region is CASSFRLEARSYEQYF. The CDR3 DNA is TGTGCCAGCAGCTTTCGGCTGGAGGCCCGGTCGTACGAGCAGTACTTC.

The chain uses TRBV5-1 and TRBJ1-2; possible D gene TRBD1, 6 bases. V lost 0 bases, J lost 7 bases, and 13 bases lay in between. This CDR3 spans 14 amino acids. CDR1 and CDR2 (germline): SGHRS, YFSETQ. This CDR3 reads CASSLEGQAAGYTF. The CDR3 DNA reads as TGCGCCAGCAGCTTGGAGGGACAAGCGGCTGGCTACACCTTC. The whole variable domain, remainder taken from reference TRBV5-1 and TRBJ1-2, is KAGVTQTPRYLIKTRGQQVTLSCSPISGHRSVSWYQQTPGQGLQFLFEYFSETQRNKGNFPGRFSGRQFSNSRSEMNVSTLELGDSALYLCASSLEGQAAGYTFGSGTRLTVV.

This clone was picked up a small number of times. Distinct nucleotide sequences in the sample also encode this CDR3. The CDR3 here is CASSLDSNYGYTF. CDR3 nucleotide sequence: TGTGCCAGCAGCTTGGACAGCAACTATGGCTACACCTTC. The chain couples TRBV5-4 to TRBJ1-2, with unresolved D. The germline gives CDR1 SGHNT, CDR2 YYREEE (reference sequence). The ends were cut back, 0 bases at V and 2 bases at J, with 5 bases in the middle. The CDR3 is 13 residues long.

V and J are TRBV19 and TRBJ1-4; D perhaps matches TRBD1 (6 bases). CDR3 length: 18 amino acids. The V end was cut by 2 bases, the J end by 12 bases, with 28 bases between. Germline V gene data show CDR1 as LNHDA and CDR2 as SQIVND (reference sequence). CDR3 in amino acids: CASSIQGHRQGILSELFF. In DNA form, the CDR3 reads TGTGCCAGTAGTATACAGGGCCACCGGCAGGGGATCCTTTCAGAACTGTTTTTT. Full variable domain (outside the CDR3, taken from reference TRBV19 and TRBJ1-4): DGGITQSPKYLFRKEGQNVTLSCEQNLNHDAMYWYRQDPGQGLRLIYYSQIVNDFQKGDIAEGYSVSREKKESFPLTVTSAQKNPTAFYLCASSIQGHRQGILSELFFGSGTQLSVL.

The CDR3 is CASGGQRTGELFF. The CDR3 nucleotides are TGTGCCAGCGGAGGCCAGCGGACCGGGGAGCTGTTTTTT. This chain links TRBV2 with TRBJ2-2; possibly TRBD2 for D (5 bases). The CDR3 is 13 amino acids. V was cut by 8 bases and J by 5 bases, with 12 bases left in between. Germline CDR1 and CDR2: SNHLY and FYNNEI.

The chain recombines TRBV5-6 with TRBJ1-2, with TRBD1 matching 11 bases. The CDR3 is 14 residues long. Looked up from germline, CDR1 is SGHDT and CDR2 is YYEEEE. J was trimmed by 7 bases and V by 6 bases; bases with no gene match: 8. The DNA for the CDR3 is TGTGCCAGCAACTTCGGGACAGGGGGGAGTGGCTACACCTTC. Translated: CASNFGTGGSGYTF.